Here is one T cell receptor (beta chain) with its context. This sample was included in a study of blood T cell repertoires in COVID-19. Whole-study context: Samples came from the United States, Italy and Spain, spanning acute and convalescent COVID-19.

Per the original methods: Amplification of reference gene primers was used by the study to estimate nucleated cell counts. The repertoire was sequenced with immunoSEQ multiplex PCR; TCRdb's copy has only in-frame clones and lacks some. V, J and clone size are those of that table, while D and trimming were read from the DNA. The table has about 120,000 clones, 87% seen once. This TCR derives from a woman in her 70s with acute or convalescent COVID-19. The sample comprised peripheral blood.

CDR3 loop: CASSLGHYNEQFF. The DNA of the CDR3 is TGTGCCAGCAGCCTCGGACACTACAATGAGCAGTTCTTC. The V call is TRBV12-3 or TRBV12-4, the J call TRBJ2-1; weak D call: TRBD1 (5 bases). CDR3 length equals 13 residues. Trimming took 6 bases from V and 3 from J, leaving 9 bases between them.